One and the same sample provided the 8 T cell receptor beta chains below, sequenced in a study of sequential checkpoint blockade in melanoma. Method: immunoSEQ multiplex PCR; TCRdb's copy keeps in-frame clones and lacks some. Of some 9,600 clones listed, more than 70% are singletons. Described treatment: randomized to nivolumab then ipilimumab (arm A) or the reverse (arm B). The sequencing here drew on CD8+ T cells sorted from blood (inferred from file names), taken from a patient given nivolumab and ipilimumab in sequence. The receptors derive from a human donor with melanoma.

V is TRBV25-1 and J is TRBJ2-1; tentatively, D is TRBD2 (6 bases). Germline V gene sequence: CDR1 MGHDK, CDR2 SYGVNS. V was clipped by 5 bases and J by 7 bases, with 12 bases between them. This CDR3 spans 13 amino acids. CDR3 loop: CASSTGVGNEQFF. The CDR3 bases are TGTGCCAGCAGTACGGGGGTAGGGAATGAGCAGTTCTTC.

The V call is TRBV27, the J call TRBJ2-7; 11 bases are shared with TRBD2. Losses at the gene ends were 1 base for V and 3 bases for J; bases not matched to a gene: 5. Germline V gene lookup returns CDR1 MNHEY and CDR2 SMNVEV (reference sequence). This CDR3 comprises 16 residues. The CDR3 loop reads CASSLLLAGGYYEQYF. The CDR3 DNA is TGTGCCAGCAGTTTATTGCTAGCGGGGGGATACTACGAGCAGTACTTC.

The gene calls are TRBV19 and TRBJ2-1, with D perhaps matching TRBD1 (5 bases). There are 12 residues in the CDR3. The V end was cut by 1 base, the J end by 10 bases, with 8 bases between. CDR1 LNHDA and CDR2 SQIVND come from the germline V gene (reference sequence). CDR3 DNA sequence: TGTGCCAGTAGTATAGTAGGGGCAGAGCAGTTCTTC. It is translated as CASSIVGAEQFF. The complete variable domain, with remaining parts taken from reference TRBV19 and TRBJ2-1, reads DGGITQSPKYLFRKEGQNVTLSCEQNLNHDAMYWYRQDPGQGLRLIYYSQIVNDFQKGDIAEGYSVSREKKESFPLTVTSAQKNPTAFYLCASSIVGAEQFFGPGTRLTVL.

The chain has TRBV4-2 and TRBJ2-1, with TRBD2 matching 9 bases. The CDR3 length is 18 residues. Per the germline V gene, CDR1 is LGHNA and CDR2 is YNFKEQ. Trimming at V came to 1 base and at J to 7 bases, leaving 14 bases not matched to a gene. This CDR3 reads CASSQGRASGTYRNEQFF. CDR3 nucleotides: TGTGCCAGCAGCCAAGGTAGGGCTAGCGGGACCTACCGGAATGAGCAGTTCTTC.

V is TRBV6-5 and J is TRBJ1-4; 7 bases are a match to TRBD1. Germline V gene lookup returns CDR1 MNHEY and CDR2 SVGAGI. This CDR3 is built from 14 residues. V was clipped by 2 bases and J by 5 bases; unmatched bases: 2. CDR3 DNA: TGTGCCAGCAGTTACCTGGACAGGAATGAAAAACTGTTTTTT. It is translated as CASSYLDRNEKLFF.

The chain is built from TRBV29-1 and TRBJ2-1; 8 bases agree with TRBD2. Germline assignment: CDR1 SQVTM and CDR2 ANQGSEA. V shed 6 bases and J 4 bases; nucleotides not matched to a gene: 8. This CDR3 region has 14 residues. Here the CDR3 reads CSVLAGDRYNEQFF. The CDR3 DNA is TGCAGCGTCCTAGCGGGCGACAGGTACAATGAGCAGTTCTTC.

The rearrangement links TRBV4-1 to TRBJ2-7; 10 bases map to TRBD2. The V gene end was trimmed by 0 bases and the J gene end by 6 bases; junction bases not matched to a gene: 2. This CDR3 comprises 14 residues. From germline, CDR1 is MGHRA and CDR2 YSYEKL. CDR3 loop: CASSQEVAGGEQYF. CDR3 bases: TGCGCCAGCAGCCAAGAGGTAGCGGGAGGCGAGCAGTACTTC.

This chain connects TRBV9 to TRBJ2-1; 7 positions agree with TRBD2. The length of the CDR3 is 14 residues. The germline CDR1 and CDR2 sequences are SGDLS and YYNGEE. Trimming cost V 4 bases and J 7 bases; bases outside gene matches: 8. The CDR3 loop reads CASSSVSGGNEQFF. The DNA of the CDR3 is TGTGCCAGCAGCTCCGTTTCGGGAGGAAATGAGCAGTTCTTC.